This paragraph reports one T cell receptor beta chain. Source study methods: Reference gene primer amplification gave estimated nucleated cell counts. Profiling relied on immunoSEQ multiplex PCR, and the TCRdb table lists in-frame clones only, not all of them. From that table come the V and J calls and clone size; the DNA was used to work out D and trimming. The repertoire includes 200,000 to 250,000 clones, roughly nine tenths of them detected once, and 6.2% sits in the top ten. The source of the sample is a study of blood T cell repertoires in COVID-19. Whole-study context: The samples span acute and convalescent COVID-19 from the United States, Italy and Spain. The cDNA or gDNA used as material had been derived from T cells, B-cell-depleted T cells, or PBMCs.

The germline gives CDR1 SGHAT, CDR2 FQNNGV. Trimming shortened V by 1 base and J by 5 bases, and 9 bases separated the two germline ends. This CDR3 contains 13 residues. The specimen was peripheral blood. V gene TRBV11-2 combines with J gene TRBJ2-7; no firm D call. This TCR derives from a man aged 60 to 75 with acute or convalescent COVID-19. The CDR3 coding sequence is TGTGCCAGCAGCTTAGGACATTCACACGAGCAGTACTTC. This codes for CASSLGHSHEQYF.